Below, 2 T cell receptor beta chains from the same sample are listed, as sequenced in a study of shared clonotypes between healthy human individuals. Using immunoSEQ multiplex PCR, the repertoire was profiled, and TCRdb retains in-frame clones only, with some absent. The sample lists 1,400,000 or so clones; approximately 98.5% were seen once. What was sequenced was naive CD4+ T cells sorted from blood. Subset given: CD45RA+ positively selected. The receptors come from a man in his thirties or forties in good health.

DNA for the CDR3: TGTGCCAGTAGTATAGAGGCCTTTTCAGCCTCCTACGAGCAGTACTTC. Its protein product is CASSIEAFSASYEQYF. This chain uses TRBV19 with TRBJ2-7, with D unclear. The CDR3 sequence is 16 residues long. Trimming left V 0 bases short and J 0 bases short, with 12 bases between. Germline-derived CDR1 and CDR2 are LNHDA and SQIVND (reference sequence). Full variable domain (rest looked up from reference TRBV19 and TRBJ2-7): DGGITQSPKYLFRKEGQNVTLSCEQNLNHDAMYWYRQDPGQGLRLIYYSQIVNDFQKGDIAEGYSVSREKKESFPLTVTSAQKNPTAFYLCASSIEAFSASYEQYFGPGTRLTVT.

The CDR3 sequence: CASSEQINQPQHF. The CDR3 DNA reads as TGCGCCAGCAGTGAACAGATTAATCAGCCCCAGCATTTT. J is TRBJ1-5 and V is TRBV10-1, with D hard to call. Trimming shortened V by 3 bases and J by 4 bases, and 7 bases separated the two germline ends. The CDR3 contains 13 residues. Germline loops: CDR1 WNHNN, CDR2 SYGVQD (reference sequence).